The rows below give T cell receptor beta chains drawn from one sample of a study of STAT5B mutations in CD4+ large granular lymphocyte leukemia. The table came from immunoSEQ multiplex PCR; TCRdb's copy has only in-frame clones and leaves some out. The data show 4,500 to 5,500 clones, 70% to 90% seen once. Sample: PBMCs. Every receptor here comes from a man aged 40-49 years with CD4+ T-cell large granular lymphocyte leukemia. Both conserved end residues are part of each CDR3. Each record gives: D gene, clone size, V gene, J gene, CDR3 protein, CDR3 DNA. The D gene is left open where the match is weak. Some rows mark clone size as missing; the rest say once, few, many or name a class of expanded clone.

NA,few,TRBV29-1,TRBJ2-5,CSVDTDQETQYF,TGCAGCGTTGATACAGATCAAGAGACCCAGTACTTC
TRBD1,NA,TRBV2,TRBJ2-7,CASSELRQGSEQYF,TGTGCCAGCAGTGAACTTAGACAGGGGAGCGAGCAGTACTTC
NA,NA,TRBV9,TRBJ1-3,CASSVGVGQGIGNTIYF,TGTGCCAGCAGCGTCGGTGTTGGGCAGGGGATCGGAAACACCATATATTTT
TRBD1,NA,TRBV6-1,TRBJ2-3,CASSEMDRGIDTQYF,TGTGCCAGCAGTGAGATGGACAGGGGTATCGATACGCAGTATTTT
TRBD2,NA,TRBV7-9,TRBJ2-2,CAIGLAGDTGELFF,TGTGCCATAGGACTAGCGGGAGACACCGGGGAGCTGTTTTTT
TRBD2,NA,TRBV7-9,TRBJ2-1,CASSYFGGASNEQFF,TGTGCCAGCAGCTACTTCGGGGGGGCCTCGAATGAGCAGTTCTTC
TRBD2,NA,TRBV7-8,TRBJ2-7,CASSLTILAGDRYEQYF,TGTGCCAGCAGCTTAACCATACTAGCGGGAGATCGGTACGAGCAGTACTTC
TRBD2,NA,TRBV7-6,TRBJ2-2,CASTLGGVNGELFF,TGTGCCAGCACCCTTGGGGGGGTTAACGGGGAGCTGTTTTTT
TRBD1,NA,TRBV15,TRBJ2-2,CATRTGGGTGELFF,TGTGCCACCAGGACAGGGGGCGGCACCGGGGAGCTGTTTTTT
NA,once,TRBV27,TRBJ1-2,CASSSTGNYGYTF,TGTGCCAGCAGCTCAACAGGGAACTATGGCTACACCTTC
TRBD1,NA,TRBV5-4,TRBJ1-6,CASSLRDRVNSPLHF,TGTGCCAGCAGCTTAAGGGACAGGGTGAATTCACCCCTCCACTTT
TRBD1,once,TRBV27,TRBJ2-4,CASSTTGPAKNIQYF,TGTGCCAGCAGTACGACAGGGCCAGCCAAAAACATTCAGTACTTC
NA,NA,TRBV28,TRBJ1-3,CASSRPPGNTIYF,TGTGCCAGCAGTAGACCCCCTGGAAACACCATATATTTT
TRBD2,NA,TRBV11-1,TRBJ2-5,CASSLGSGGAIETQYF,TGTGCCAGCAGCTTAGGAAGCGGGGGGGCGATTGAGACCCAGTACTTC
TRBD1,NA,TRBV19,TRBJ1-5,CASSIGTGGGNQPQHF,TGTGCCAGTAGTATAGGGACAGGGGGAGGGAATCAGCCCCAGCATTTT
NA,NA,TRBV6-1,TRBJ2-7,CASSTLGRDYEQYF,TGTGCCAGCAGTACGTTAGGCAGGGACTACGAGCAGTACTTC
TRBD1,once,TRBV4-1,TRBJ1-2,CASSHQLTTGKGYGYTF,TGCGCCAGCAGCCACCAGCTCACGACAGGGAAGGGATATGGCTACACCTTC
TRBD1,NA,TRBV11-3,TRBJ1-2,CASSSPTGGNYGYTF,TGTGCCAGCAGCTCCCCGACAGGGGGAAACTATGGCTACACCTTC
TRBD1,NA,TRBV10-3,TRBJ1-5,CAISGGTGADQPQHF,TGTGCCATCAGTGGGGGGACAGGGGCCGATCAGCCCCAGCATTTT
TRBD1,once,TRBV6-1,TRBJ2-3,CASSEDPDRITDTQYF,TGTGCCAGCAGTGAAGATCCGGACAGGATCACAGATACGCAGTATTTT
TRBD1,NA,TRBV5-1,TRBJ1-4,CASSLQGARSNEKLFF,TGCGCCAGCAGCTTACAGGGGGCAAGGTCTAATGAAAAACTGTTTTTT
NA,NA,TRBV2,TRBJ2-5,CASKDGSGVETQYF,TGTGCCAGCAAGGACGGGAGTGGGGTAGAGACCCAGTACTTC
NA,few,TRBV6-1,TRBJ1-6,CASSSGPYNSPLHF,TGTGCCAGCAGCTCGGGGCCCTATAATTCACCCCTCCACTTT
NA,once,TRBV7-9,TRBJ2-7,CASSLLGPYEQYF,TGTGCCAGCAGCTTACTTGGACCCTACGAGCAGTACTTC
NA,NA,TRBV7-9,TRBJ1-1,CASNPGRGAFF,TGTGCCAGCAACCCAGGGAGAGGAGCTTTCTTT
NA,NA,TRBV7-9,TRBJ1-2,CASSLGGLGNGYTF,TGTGCCAGCAGCTTAGGGGGTTTGGGAAATGGCTACACCTTC
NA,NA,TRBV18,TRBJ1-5,CASSPSVWRQSSNQPQHF,TGTGCCAGCTCACCAAGCGTTTGGCGGCAGTCCAGCAATCAGCCCCAGCATTTT
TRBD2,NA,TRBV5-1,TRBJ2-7,CASARLADYEQYF,TGCGCCAGCGCAAGGCTAGCGGACTACGAGCAGTACTTC
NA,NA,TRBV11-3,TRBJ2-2,CASRDSGRGTGELFF,TGTGCCAGCCGGGATAGCGGTCGGGGCACCGGGGAGCTGTTTTTT
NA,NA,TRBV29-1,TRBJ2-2,CSVVGEITNTGELFF,TGCAGCGTTGTAGGGGAGATCACGAACACCGGGGAGCTGTTTTTT
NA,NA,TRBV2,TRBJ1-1,CASSPGTARAGQAFF,TGTGCCAGCAGCCCGGGAACTGCGAGGGCGGGACAAGCTTTCTTT
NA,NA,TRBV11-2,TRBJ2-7,CASSVNSLGGYEQYF,TGTGCCAGCAGCGTCAACAGCCTGGGGGGCTACGAGCAGTACTTC
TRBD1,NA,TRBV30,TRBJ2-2,CAWTWGTGVTGELFF,TGTGCCTGGACCTGGGGGACAGGGGTTACCGGGGAGCTGTTTTTT
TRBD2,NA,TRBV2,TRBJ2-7,CASAVAGDNEQYF,TGTGCCAGCGCAGTAGCGGGAGATAACGAGCAGTACTTC
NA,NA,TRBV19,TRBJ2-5,CASSMSGVETQYF,TGTGCCAGTAGTATGTCCGGGGTCGAGACCCAGTACTTC
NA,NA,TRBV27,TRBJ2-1,CASSSEGNEQFF,TGTGCCAGCAGTTCTGAGGGGAATGAGCAGTTCTTC
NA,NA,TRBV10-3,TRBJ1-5,CAISESVEGNQPQHF,TGTGCCATCAGTGAGTCGGTGGAGGGCAATCAGCCCCAGCATTTT
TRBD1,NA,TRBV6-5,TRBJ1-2,CASSPDRGRGYTF,TGTGCCAGCAGTCCCGACAGGGGACGGGGCTACACCTTC
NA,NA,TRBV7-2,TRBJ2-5,CASSLQAGQQETQYF,TGTGCCAGCAGCTTACAGGCGGGGCAGCAAGAGACCCAGTACTTC